These 23 T cell receptor beta chains were all obtained from the same sample, sequenced in a study of brain T cells in children with intractable seizures. The repertoire was sequenced with immunoSEQ multiplex PCR; TCRdb's copy has only in-frame clones and lacks some. The table has about 80,000 clones, more than 75% seen once. The material was peripheral blood, obtained at surgery. Every receptor here comes from a girl aged 2 to 9 with Rasmussen encephalitis and intractable seizures.

This chain connects TRBV19 to TRBJ1-3; D is unresolved. CDR1 LNHDA and CDR2 SQIVND come from the germline V gene (reference sequence). Trimming pared 4 bases from V and 4 bases from J, leaving 17 bases between. The CDR3 consists of 16 residues. CDR3 DNA sequence: TGTGCCAGTAGTACCCCCACGGGGTTCGCCGGAAACACCATATATTTT. This translates into CASSTPTGFAGNTIYF.

With respect to this clone: The junction does not match germline at one end; this may be a read error. The chain is built from TRBV4-1 and TRBJ2-1; no reliable D call. Per the germline V gene, CDR1 is MGHRA and CDR2 is YSYEKL. This CDR3 comprises 16 residues. The CDR3 region has the DNA TGCGCCAGCAGCCAAAAAGGACCCGGCTCCTTCAATGAGCAGTTCTTC. This encodes CASSQKGPGSFNEQFF.

Turning to this clone: The same CDR3 arises from other DNA sequences in this sample as well. In DNA, the CDR3 is TGTGCCAGCTCACCAGCCCCCAATGAGCAGTTCTTC. Translation: CASSPAPNEQFF. V is TRBV18 and J is TRBJ2-1, with D uncertain. CDR3 length: 12 amino acids. V was shortened by 2 bases and J by 6 bases, with 5 bases between the two germline ends. Germline CDR1 KGHSH, CDR2 LQKENI. Supplemented by reference TRBV18 and TRBJ2-1, the full variable domain reads NAGVMQNPRHLVRRRGQEARLRCSPMKGHSHVYWYRQLPEEGLKFMVYLQKENIIDESGMPKERFSAEFPKEGPSILRIQQVVRGDSAAYFCASSPAPNEQFFGPGTRLTVL.

The chain combines TRBV19 with TRBJ2-3, with 11 bases that match TRBD1. This CDR3 is 19 amino acids long. The germline V gene encodes CDR1 LNHDA and CDR2 SQIVND (reference sequence). With 4 bases clipped from V and 1 base from J, the junction kept 13 bases outside the gene matches. The chain's CDR3 is CASSTRRDRGALGTDTQYF. CDR3 DNA: TGTGCCAGTAGTACCCGTAGGGACAGGGGGGCCTTGGGCACAGATACGCAGTATTTT.

The chain links TRBV6-1 to TRBJ2-7; TRBD1 might be the D (6 bases). The germline CDR1 and CDR2 sequences are MNHNS and SASEGT. V was trimmed by 1 base and J by 9 bases, leaving 10 bases between them. The CDR3 totals 12 residues. CDR3 DNA: TGTGCCAGCAGTGAAGTGCAGGGGAGGCAGTACTTC. It encodes CASSEVQGRQYF.

J is TRBJ1-2 and V is TRBV10-1; D may be TRBD1 (5 bases). Germline V CDR1 and CDR2: WNHNN, SYGVQD (reference sequence). The CDR3 consists of 13 residues. V dropped 2 bases and J dropped 4 bases, with 8 bases sitting between them. CDR3 nucleotide sequence: TGCGCCAGCAGTGAGACAGGTTCCTATGGCTACACCTTC. Translated, it gives CASSETGSYGYTF.

The chain employs TRBV6-4 and TRBJ2-2, with a possible D match to TRBD1 (6 bases). The germline V gene has CDR1 MRHNA and CDR2 SNTAGT. V lost 6 bases and J 6 bases, leaving 14 bases between the germline ends. The CDR3 extends over 14 amino acids. CDR3 amino acids: CASSSQGPAGELFF. Here the CDR3 DNA reads TGTGCCAGCAGCTCCCAGGGGCCGGCCGGGGAGCTGTTTTTT.

The chain has TRBV6-2 or TRBV6-3 and TRBJ1-1; D unclear. CDR3 size: 15 residues. V lost 2 bases, J lost 0 bases, and 10 bases lay in between. Germline V lookup: CDR1 MNHEY, CDR2 SVGEGT. CDR3 DNA sequence: TGTGCCAGCAGTTACAGCTGGGGTTTGAACACTGAAGCTTTCTTT. This sequence encodes CASSYSWGLNTEAFF.

The CDR3 DNA reads as TGTGCCAGTAGTATAGGCCCAGGGGGCGTCTATGGCTACACCTTC. This codes for CASSIGPGGVYGYTF. The chain recombines TRBV19 with TRBJ1-2; TRBD1 matches 8 bases. Losses at the gene ends were 1 base for V and 4 bases for J; bases not matched to a gene: 5. In germline, CDR1 is LNHDA, CDR2 SQIVND (reference sequence). The CDR3 covers 15 residues.

The chain employs TRBV6-5 and TRBJ2-1, with 11 positions matching TRBD2. V shed 4 bases and J 6 bases; nucleotides not matched to a gene: 2. In germline, CDR1 is MNHEY, CDR2 SVGAGI. The CDR3 contains 14 residues. The CDR3 nucleotides read TGTGCCAGCAGTTTAGCGGGGGGGCTCAATGAGCAGTTCTTC. Amino acids: CASSLAGGLNEQFF.

This clone was recorded at least ten times. V gene TRBV19 combines with J gene TRBJ2-2, with TRBD2 as a possible D gene (5 bases). The CDR3 extends over 19 amino acids. The V end was cut by 7 bases, the J end by 3 bases, with 27 bases between. Germline V gene lookup returns CDR1 LNHDA and CDR2 SQIVND (reference sequence). CDR3 DNA sequence: TGTGCCAGTAACGCGGGTCCCTCAGCGCCTACACTGGACACCGGGGAGCTGTTTTTT. Encoded protein: CASNAGPSAPTLDTGELFF.

Here the CDR3 DNA reads TGTGCCAGCTCAGGGGACAACAATAATTCACCCCTCCACTTT. This gives the protein CASSGDNNNSPLHF. The chain combines TRBV18 with TRBJ1-6; D may be TRBD1 (6 bases). This CDR3 is 14 amino acids long. Trimming took 5 bases from V and 5 from J, leaving 10 bases between them. Germline assignment: CDR1 KGHSH and CDR2 LQKENI.

The chain carries TRBV7-9 and TRBJ1-2, with a possible D match to TRBD1 (5 bases). Trimming took off 2 bases at V and 7 bases at J, with 5 bases between the two ends. Germline CDR1 SEHNR, CDR2 FQNEAQ (reference sequence). The CDR3 is made up of 11 amino acids. In DNA form, the CDR3 reads TGTGCCAGCAGCTTACAGGGTGGCTACACCTTC. It is translated as CASSLQGGYTF.

This rearrangement joins TRBV15 to TRBJ1-6; D is possibly TRBD1 (5 bases). V lost 0 bases and J 4 bases, leaving 7 bases between the germline ends. The CDR3 is made up of 15 amino acids. In germline, CDR1 is LNHNV, CDR2 YYDKDF (reference sequence). CDR3 bases: TGTGCCACCAGCAGAGAATGGGGGTATAATTCACCCCTCCACTTT. This gives the protein CATSREWGYNSPLHF.

A single count supports this clone. The CDR3 DNA follows: TGTGCCAGCAGCCAAGCAGAGCCGGAGTATGGCTACACCTTC. Translated: CASSQAEPEYGYTF. This sequence joins TRBV4-2 and TRBJ1-2; D not certain. The CDR3 consists of 14 residues. V lost 1 base, J lost 5 bases, and 11 bases lay in between. Germline CDR1 LGHNA, CDR2 YNFKEQ.

This chain joins TRBV6-5 and TRBJ2-7; TRBD2 matches at 9 bases. The CDR3 runs to 14 residues. Germline CDR1 reads MNHEY; CDR2 reads SVGAGI. The V gene end was trimmed by 6 bases and the J gene end by 4 bases; junction bases not matched to a gene: 7. The CDR3 region is CASRRASGKYEQYF. In DNA form, the CDR3 reads TGTGCCAGCAGGCGGGCTAGCGGGAAGTACGAGCAGTACTTC.

The rearrangement uses TRBV7-9 and TRBJ1-6; no reliable D call. Looked up from germline, CDR1 is SEHNR and CDR2 is FQNEAQ (reference sequence). The CDR3 extends over 16 amino acids. Deletions cut 2 bases from V and 3 bases from J, with 11 bases between. In DNA, the CDR3 is TGTGCCAGCAGCTTATTTGGGGTGAGCTATAATTCACCCCTCCACTTT. Protein product: CASSLFGVSYNSPLHF.

This chain uses TRBV3-1 (or the pseudogene TRBV3-2) with TRBJ2-7, with TRBD1 identical over 9 bases. CDR1 is LGHDT and CDR2 is YNNKEL in the germline V gene (reference sequence). The CDR3 has 15 amino acids. Germline trimming cut 4 bases from V and 4 bases from J; bases unmatched to any gene: 8. CDR3 nucleotide sequence: TGTGCCAGCAGCCCTGGGGCGGGACAGGGTTACGAGCAGTACTTC. It encodes CASSPGAGQGYEQYF.

The chain joins TRBV6-5 to TRBJ1-6, with 7 bases fitting TRBD1. The germline CDR1 and CDR2 sequences are MNHEY and SVGAGI. Trimming at V came to 5 bases and at J to 7 bases, leaving 8 bases not matched to a gene. The CDR3 spans 15 residues. CDR3 in DNA: TGTGCCAGCAGTCGCAGGGGGTCGAGGAATTCACCCCTCCACTTT. It codes for CASSRRGSRNSPLHF.

This clone was found once. A junction end diverges from the germline sequence, so it may reflect a read error. The chain has TRBV7-9 and TRBJ2-7; D gene ambiguous. The length of the CDR3 is 12 residues. From germline, CDR1 is SEHNR and CDR2 FQNEAQ (reference sequence). CDR3 sequence: CASSLDSHEQYF. CDR3 nucleotides: TGTGCCAGCAGCTTAGACTCCCACGAGCAGTACTTC.

The chain has TRBV24-1 and TRBJ2-1, with D tentatively TRBD2 (5 bases). The CDR3 is made up of 16 amino acids. The germline V and J ends were trimmed by 5 bases and 4 bases, with 17 bases remaining between them. Per germline, CDR1 KGHDR and CDR2 SFDVKD. The CDR3 DNA reads as TGTGCCACCAGTGGCCCCGGGAACCCCTTATACAATGAGCAGTTCTTC. Translated, it gives CATSGPGNPLYNEQFF.

The CDR3 spells CASRQDPRGADKRGNTIYF. The DNA of the CDR3 is TGTGCCAGCAGGCAAGATCCCAGGGGGGCCGATAAGAGGGGAAACACCATATATTTT. The rearrangement links TRBV7-9 to TRBJ1-3; 7 bases match TRBD1. The V and J ends lost 6 bases and 4 bases, in that order; junction bases with no gene match: 21. The V gene's germline CDR1 is SEHNR and CDR2 FQNEAQ (reference sequence). The CDR3 runs 19 residues.

The chain employs TRBV3-1 (or the pseudogene TRBV3-2) and TRBJ1-1; D not resolved. V lost 3 bases and J lost 6, with 8 bases in between. Germline V gene sequence: CDR1 LGHDT, CDR2 YNNKEL (reference sequence). There are 12 residues in the CDR3. The CDR3 nucleotides are TGTGCCAGCAGCCATCCCGATGCTGAAGCTTTCTTT. Amino acids: CASSHPDAEAFF.